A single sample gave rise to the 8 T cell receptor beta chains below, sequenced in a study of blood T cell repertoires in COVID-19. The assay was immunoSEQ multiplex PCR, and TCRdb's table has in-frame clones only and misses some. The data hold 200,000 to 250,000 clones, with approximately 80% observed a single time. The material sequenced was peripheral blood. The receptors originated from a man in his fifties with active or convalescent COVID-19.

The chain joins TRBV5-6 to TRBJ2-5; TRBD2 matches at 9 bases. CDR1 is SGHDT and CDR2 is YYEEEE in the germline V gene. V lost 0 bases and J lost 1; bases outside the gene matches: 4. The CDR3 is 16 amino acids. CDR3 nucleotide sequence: TGTGCCAGCAGCTTGGGGGCTAGCGGGACCCAAGAGACCCAGTACTTC. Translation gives CASSLGASGTQETQYF.

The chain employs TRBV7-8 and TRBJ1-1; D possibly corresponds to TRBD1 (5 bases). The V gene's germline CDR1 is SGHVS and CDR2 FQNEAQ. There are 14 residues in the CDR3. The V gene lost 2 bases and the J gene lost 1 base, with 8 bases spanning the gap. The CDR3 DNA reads TGTGCCAGCAGCTTAACAGGACAGAACACTGAAGCTTTCTTT. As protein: CASSLTGQNTEAFF. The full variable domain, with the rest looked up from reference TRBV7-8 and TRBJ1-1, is GAGVSQSPRYKVAKRGQDVALRCDPISGHVSLFWYQQALGQGPEFLTYFQNEAQLDKSGLPSDRFFAERPEGSVSTLKIQRTQQEDSAVYLCASSLTGQNTEAFFGQGTRLTVV.

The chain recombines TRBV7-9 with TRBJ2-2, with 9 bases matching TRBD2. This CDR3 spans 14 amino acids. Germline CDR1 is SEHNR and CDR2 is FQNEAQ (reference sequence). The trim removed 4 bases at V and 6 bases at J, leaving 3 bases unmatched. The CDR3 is CASSSGLAPGELFF. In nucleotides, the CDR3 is TGTGCCAGCAGCTCGGGACTAGCTCCCGGGGAGCTGTTTTTT.

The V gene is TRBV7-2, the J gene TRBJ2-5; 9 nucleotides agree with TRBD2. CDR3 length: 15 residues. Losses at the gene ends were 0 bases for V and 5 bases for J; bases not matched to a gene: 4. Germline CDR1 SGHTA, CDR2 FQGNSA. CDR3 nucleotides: TGTGCCAGCAGCTTAGCGCCGCTAGCGGGGGAGACCCAGTACTTC. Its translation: CASSLAPLAGETQYF.

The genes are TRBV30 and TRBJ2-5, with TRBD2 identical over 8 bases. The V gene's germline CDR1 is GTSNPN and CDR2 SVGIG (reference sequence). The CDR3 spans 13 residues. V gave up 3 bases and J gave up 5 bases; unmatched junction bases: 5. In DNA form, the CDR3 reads TGTGCCTGGAGGATGCGGGAGGTGGAGACCCAGTACTTC. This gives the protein CAWRMREVETQYF.

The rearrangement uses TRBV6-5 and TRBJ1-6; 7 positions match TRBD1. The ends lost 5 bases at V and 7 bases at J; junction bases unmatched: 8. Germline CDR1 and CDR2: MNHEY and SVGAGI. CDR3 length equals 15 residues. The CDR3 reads CASSRTGATNSPLHF. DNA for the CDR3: TGTGCCAGCAGTCGTACAGGGGCGACAAATTCACCCCTCCACTTT.

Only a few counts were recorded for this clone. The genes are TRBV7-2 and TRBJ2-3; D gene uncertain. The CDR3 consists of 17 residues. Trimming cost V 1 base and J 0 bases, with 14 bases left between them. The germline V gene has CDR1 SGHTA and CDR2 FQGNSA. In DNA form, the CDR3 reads TGTGCCAGCAGCTTAGGGTTACCGAAAACTAGCACAGATACGCAGTATTTT. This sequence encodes CASSLGLPKTSTDTQYF.

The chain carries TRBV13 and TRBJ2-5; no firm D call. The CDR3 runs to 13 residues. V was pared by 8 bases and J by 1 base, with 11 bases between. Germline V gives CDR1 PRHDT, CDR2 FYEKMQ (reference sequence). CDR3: CASAGPVQETQYF. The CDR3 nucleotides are TGTGCCAGCGCAGGCCCCGTCCAAGAGACCCAGTACTTC. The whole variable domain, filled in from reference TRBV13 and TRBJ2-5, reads AAGVIQSPRHLIKEKRETATLKCYPIPRHDTVYWYQQGPGQDPQFLISFYEKMQSDKGSIPDRFSAQQFSDYHSELNMSSLELGDSALYFCASAGPVQETQYFGPGTRLLVL.